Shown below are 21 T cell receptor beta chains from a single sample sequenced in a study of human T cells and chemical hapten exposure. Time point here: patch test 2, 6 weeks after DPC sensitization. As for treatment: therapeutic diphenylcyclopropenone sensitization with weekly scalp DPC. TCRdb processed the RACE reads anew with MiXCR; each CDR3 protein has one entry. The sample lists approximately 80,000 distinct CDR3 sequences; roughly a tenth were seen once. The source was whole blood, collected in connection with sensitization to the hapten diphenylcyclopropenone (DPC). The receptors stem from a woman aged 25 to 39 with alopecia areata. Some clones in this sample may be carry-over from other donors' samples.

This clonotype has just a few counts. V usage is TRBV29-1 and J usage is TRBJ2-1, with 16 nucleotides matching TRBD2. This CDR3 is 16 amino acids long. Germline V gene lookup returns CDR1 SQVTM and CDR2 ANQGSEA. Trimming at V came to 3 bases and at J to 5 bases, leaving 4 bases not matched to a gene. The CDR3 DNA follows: TGCAGCGTTGAGGGACTAGCGGGAGGGCCCCACAATGAGCAGTTCTTC. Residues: CSVEGLAGGPHNEQFF.

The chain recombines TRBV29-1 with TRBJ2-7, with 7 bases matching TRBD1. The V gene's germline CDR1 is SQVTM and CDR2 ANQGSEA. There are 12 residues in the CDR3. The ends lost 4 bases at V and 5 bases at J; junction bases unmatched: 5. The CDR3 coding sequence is TGCAGCGTTGCCCGGGACAGTGACGAGCAGTACTTC. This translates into CSVARDSDEQYF.

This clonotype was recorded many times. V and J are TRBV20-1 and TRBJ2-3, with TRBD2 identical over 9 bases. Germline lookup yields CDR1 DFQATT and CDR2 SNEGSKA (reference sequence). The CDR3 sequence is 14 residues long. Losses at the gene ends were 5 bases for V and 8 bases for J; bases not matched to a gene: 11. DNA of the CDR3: TGCAGTGCTCCCCGCGGGAGGGCCGCCTCTACGCAGTATTTT. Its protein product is CSAPRGRAASTQYF.

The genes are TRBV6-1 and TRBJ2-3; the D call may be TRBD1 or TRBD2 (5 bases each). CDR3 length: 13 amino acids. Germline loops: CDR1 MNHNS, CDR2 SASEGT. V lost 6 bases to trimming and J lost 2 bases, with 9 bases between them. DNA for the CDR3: TGTGCCAGCAGCTTGGGGGACACAGATACGCAGTATTTT. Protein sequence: CASSLGDTDTQYF.

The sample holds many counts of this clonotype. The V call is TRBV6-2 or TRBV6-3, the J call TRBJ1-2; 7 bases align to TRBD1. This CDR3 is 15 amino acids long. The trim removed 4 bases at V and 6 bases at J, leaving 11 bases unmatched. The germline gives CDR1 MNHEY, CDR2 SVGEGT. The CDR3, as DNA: TGTGCCAGCAGTTTCTTCGACAGGGCACGAGATGGCTACACCTTC. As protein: CASSFFDRARDGYTF.

Here the CDR3 reads CSAWREEQFF. CDR3 coding DNA: TGCAGTGCATGGCGGGAGGAGCAGTTCTTC. The chain employs TRBV20-1 and TRBJ2-1; 7 nucleotides agree with TRBD2. The germline V gene encodes CDR1 DFQATT and CDR2 SNEGSKA (reference sequence). V was pared by 6 bases and J by 10 bases, with 3 bases of the junction left unmatched. There are 10 residues in the CDR3.

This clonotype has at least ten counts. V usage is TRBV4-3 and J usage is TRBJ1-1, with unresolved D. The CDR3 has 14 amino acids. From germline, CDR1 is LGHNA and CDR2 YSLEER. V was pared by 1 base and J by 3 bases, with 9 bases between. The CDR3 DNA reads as TGCGCCAGCAGCCAAGTTATGCGGGACACTGAAGCTTTCTTT. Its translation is CASSQVMRDTEAFF.

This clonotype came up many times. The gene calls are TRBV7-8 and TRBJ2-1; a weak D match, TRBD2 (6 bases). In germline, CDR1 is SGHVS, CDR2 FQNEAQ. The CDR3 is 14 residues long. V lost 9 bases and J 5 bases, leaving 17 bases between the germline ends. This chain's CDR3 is CARPAGRSHNEQFF. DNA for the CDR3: TGTGCCAGACCTGCGGGAAGAAGCCACAATGAGCAGTTCTTC.

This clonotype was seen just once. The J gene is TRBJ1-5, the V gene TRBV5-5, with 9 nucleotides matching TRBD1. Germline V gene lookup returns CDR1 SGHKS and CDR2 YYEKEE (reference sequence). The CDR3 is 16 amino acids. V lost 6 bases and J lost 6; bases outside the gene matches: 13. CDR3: CASNSLPPDRGQPQHF. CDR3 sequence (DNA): TGTGCCAGCAACTCCCTACCCCCGGACAGGGGTCAGCCCCAGCATTTT.

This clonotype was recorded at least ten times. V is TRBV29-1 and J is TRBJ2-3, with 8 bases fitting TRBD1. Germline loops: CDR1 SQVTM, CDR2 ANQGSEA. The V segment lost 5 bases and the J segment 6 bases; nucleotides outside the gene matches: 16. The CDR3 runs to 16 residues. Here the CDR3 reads CSVPRPGTGGADTQYF. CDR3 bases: TGCAGCGTTCCAAGGCCCGGGACAGGAGGGGCGGATACGCAGTATTTT.

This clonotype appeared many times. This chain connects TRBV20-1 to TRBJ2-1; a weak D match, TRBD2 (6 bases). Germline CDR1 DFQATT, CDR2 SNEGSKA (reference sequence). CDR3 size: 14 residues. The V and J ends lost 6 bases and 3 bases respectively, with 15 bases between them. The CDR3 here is CSANPGLLYNEQFF. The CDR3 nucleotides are TGCAGTGCGAACCCCGGACTACTCTACAATGAGCAGTTCTTC.

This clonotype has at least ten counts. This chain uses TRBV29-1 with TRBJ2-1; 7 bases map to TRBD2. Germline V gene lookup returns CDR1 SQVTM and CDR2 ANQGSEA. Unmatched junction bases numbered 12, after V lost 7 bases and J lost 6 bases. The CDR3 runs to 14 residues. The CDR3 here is CSGYKGLGSNEQFF. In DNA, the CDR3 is TGCAGCGGATACAAAGGACTAGGGTCCAATGAGCAGTTCTTC.

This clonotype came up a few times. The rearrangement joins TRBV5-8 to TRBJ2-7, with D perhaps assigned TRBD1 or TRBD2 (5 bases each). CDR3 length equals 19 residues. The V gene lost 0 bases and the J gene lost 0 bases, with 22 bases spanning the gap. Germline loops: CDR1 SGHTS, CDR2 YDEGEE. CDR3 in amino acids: CASSLEAPNRGYFSYEQYF. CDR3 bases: TGTGCCAGCAGCTTGGAAGCCCCCAACCGGGGCTACTTCTCCTACGAGCAGTACTTC.

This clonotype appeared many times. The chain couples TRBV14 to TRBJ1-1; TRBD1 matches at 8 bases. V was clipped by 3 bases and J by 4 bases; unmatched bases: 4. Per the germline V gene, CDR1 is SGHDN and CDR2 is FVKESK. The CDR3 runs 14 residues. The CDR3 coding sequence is TGTGCCAGCAGCCATGCAGGGGGCGGCACTGAAGCTTTCTTT. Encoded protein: CASSHAGGGTEAFF.

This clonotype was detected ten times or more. CDR3: CSVEGSVEEGEKLFF. CDR3 coding DNA: TGCAGCGTTGAAGGTAGCGTAGAAGAGGGTGAAAAACTGTTTTTT. The chain combines TRBV29-1 with TRBJ1-4, with no clear D. CDR1 SQVTM and CDR2 ANQGSEA come from the germline V gene. The CDR3 loop spans 15 amino acids. Trimming took 1 base from V and 7 from J, leaving 16 bases between them.

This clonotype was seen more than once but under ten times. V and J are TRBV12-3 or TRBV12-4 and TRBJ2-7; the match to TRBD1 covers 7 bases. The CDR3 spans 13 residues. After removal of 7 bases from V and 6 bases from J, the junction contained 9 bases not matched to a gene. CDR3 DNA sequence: TGTGCCAGCACCCAGCGGACAGGAGGCGAGCAGTACTTC. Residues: CASTQRTGGEQYF.

The CDR3 DNA follows: TGTGCCAGCAGTCTAGCAGTCTTGAATTTGAACACTGAAGCTTTCTTT. Its translation is CASSLAVLNLNTEAFF. The chain has TRBV28 and TRBJ1-1; unclear D gene. CDR3 length: 16 residues. In germline, CDR1 is MDHEN, CDR2 SYDVKM. V gave up 5 bases and J gave up 0 bases, with 16 bases separating them. Full variable domain (outside the CDR3, taken from reference TRBV28 and TRBJ1-1): DVKVTQSSRYLVKRTGEKVFLECVQDMDHENMFWYRQDPGLGLRLIYFSYDVKMKEKGDIPEGYSVSREKKERFSLILESASTNQTSMYLCASSLAVLNLNTEAFFGQGTRLTVV.

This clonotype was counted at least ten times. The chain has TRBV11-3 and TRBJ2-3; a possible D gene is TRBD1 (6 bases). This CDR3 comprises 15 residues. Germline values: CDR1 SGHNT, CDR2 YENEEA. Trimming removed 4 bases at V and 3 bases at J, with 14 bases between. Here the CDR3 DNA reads TGTGCCAGCAGCTACAGGGTTGGGGAAACAGATACGCAGTATTTT. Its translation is CASSYRVGETDTQYF.

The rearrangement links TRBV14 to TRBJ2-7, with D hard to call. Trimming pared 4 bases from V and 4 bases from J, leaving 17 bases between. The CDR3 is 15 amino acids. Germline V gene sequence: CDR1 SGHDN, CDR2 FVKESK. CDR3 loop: CASSPKLGYGYEQYF. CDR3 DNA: TGTGCCAGCAGCCCAAAGCTGGGGTACGGTTACGAGCAGTACTTC.

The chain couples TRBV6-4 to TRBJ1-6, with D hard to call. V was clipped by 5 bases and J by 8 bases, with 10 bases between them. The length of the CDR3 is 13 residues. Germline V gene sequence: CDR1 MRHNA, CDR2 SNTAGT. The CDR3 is CASSTTGDSPLHF. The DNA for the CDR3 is TGTGCCAGCAGTACTACGGGAGATTCACCCCTCCACTTT.

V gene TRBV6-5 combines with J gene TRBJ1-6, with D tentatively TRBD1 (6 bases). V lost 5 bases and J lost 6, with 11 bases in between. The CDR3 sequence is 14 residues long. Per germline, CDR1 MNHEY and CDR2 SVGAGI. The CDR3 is CASSTGRPNSPLHF. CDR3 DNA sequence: TGTGCCAGCAGTACAGGGAGACCTAATTCACCCCTCCACTTT.